Following are 22 T cell receptor beta chains from one sample sequenced in a study of blood T cell repertoires in COVID-19. TCRdb's table, derived via immunoSEQ multiplex PCR, lists solely in-frame clones and lacks some. This sample has a few hundred thousand clones; around 91% occur once, and the top ten carry 2.4%. The sample comprised PBMCs or T cells enriched from blood (not recorded which). The origin of the receptors is a woman between 18 and 29 years old who had recovered from COVID-19.

This chain uses TRBV28 with TRBJ2-7; 9 bases match TRBD1. Trimming at V came to 4 bases and at J to 8 bases, leaving 9 bases not matched to a gene. Germline assignment: CDR1 MDHEN and CDR2 SYDVKM. The CDR3 consists of 14 residues. The CDR3 is CASSSPGQGDKQYF. CDR3 bases: TGTGCCAGCAGTTCCCCGGGACAGGGAGATAAGCAGTACTTC.

The chain recombines TRBV6-5 with TRBJ2-2, with 12 bases identical to TRBD2. In germline, CDR1 is MNHEY, CDR2 SVGAGI. Losses at the gene ends were 7 bases for V and 6 bases for J; bases not matched to a gene: 6. The CDR3 length is 15 residues. CDR3 DNA sequence: TGTGCCAGCACCCCCGGGACTAGCGGGCCCGGGGAGCTGTTTTTT. Residues: CASTPGTSGPGELFF.

This chain connects TRBV5-1 to TRBJ1-1; 7 bases line up with TRBD1. Unmatched junction bases numbered 5, after V lost 5 bases and J lost 1 base. CDR3 length equals 14 residues. Germline CDR1 and CDR2: SGHRS and YFSETQ. CDR3 in amino acids: CASRRDSPNTEAFF. CDR3 DNA sequence: TGCGCCAGCAGGAGGGACAGCCCGAACACTGAAGCTTTCTTT. The full variable domain, its missing parts supplied by reference TRBV5-1 and TRBJ1-1, is KAGVTQTPRYLIKTRGQQVTLSCSPISGHRSVSWYQQTPGQGLQFLFEYFSETQRNKGNFPGRFSGRQFSNSRSEMNVSTLELGDSALYLCASRRDSPNTEAFFGQGTRLTVV.

The V and J genes are TRBV14 and TRBJ2-7; maybe TRBD2 (5 bases). From germline, CDR1 is SGHDN and CDR2 FVKESK. The V and J ends lost 4 bases and 4 bases respectively, with 14 bases between them. This CDR3 is built from 14 residues. Here the CDR3 DNA reads TGTGCCAGCAGCCGCTTCTACGGGGTTTACGAGCAGTACTTC. This encodes CASSRFYGVYEQYF.

The chain is built from TRBV7-9 and TRBJ2-7; 7 bases map to TRBD1. V gave up 5 bases and J gave up 1 base; unmatched junction bases: 5. This CDR3 region has 14 residues. In germline, CDR1 is SEHNR, CDR2 FQNEAQ (reference sequence). Written as DNA, the CDR3 is TGTGCCAGCAGCCAAGGGACAGTTTCCTACGAGCAGTACTTC. This sequence encodes CASSQGTVSYEQYF. The variable domain in full, with the rest retrieved from reference TRBV7-9 and TRBJ2-7, is DTGVSQNPRHKITKRGQNVTFRCDPISEHNRLYWYRQTLGQGPEFLTYFQNEAQLEKSRLLSDRFSAERPKGSFSTLEIQRTEQGDSAMYLCASSQGTVSYEQYFGPGTRLTVT.

The chain joins TRBV9 to TRBJ1-4, with D hard to call. Germline CDR1 is SGDLS and CDR2 is YYNGEE. The CDR3 length is 14 residues. V lost 0 bases and J lost 4, with 7 bases in between. The CDR3 DNA reads TGTGCCAGCAGCGTAGGAACAAGTAATGAAAAACTGTTTTTT. Translated: CASSVGTSNEKLFF.

The chain carries TRBV28 and TRBJ1-5; D may be TRBD1 (5 bases). V was clipped by 6 bases and J by 8 bases, with 11 bases between them. Germline lookup yields CDR1 MDHEN and CDR2 SYDVKM. This CDR3 has 12 amino acids. In nucleotides, the CDR3 is TGTGCCAGCAGACCCGGGGGGGAGCCCCAGCATTTT. It encodes CASRPGGEPQHF.

V usage is TRBV5-4 and J usage is TRBJ2-3; the D gene is possibly TRBD2 (6 bases). This CDR3 is 15 amino acids long. V was cut by 3 bases and J by 4 bases, with 15 bases left in between. Germline-derived CDR1 and CDR2 are SGHNT and YYREEE (reference sequence). The CDR3 sequence: CASSSPRASADTQYF. The DNA of the CDR3 is TGTGCCAGCAGCTCTCCCCGGGCTAGCGCAGATACGCAGTATTTT.

J is TRBJ2-1 and V is TRBV14, with D unclear. Trimming pared 4 bases from V and 7 bases from J, leaving 17 bases between. The CDR3 runs 15 residues. Germline CDR1 reads SGHDN; CDR2 reads FVKESK. The chain's CDR3 is CASSPTENPRNEQFF. The DNA for the CDR3 is TGTGCCAGCAGCCCAACCGAGAACCCTCGGAATGAGCAGTTCTTC. The full variable domain, completed using reference TRBV14 and TRBJ2-1, is EAGVTQFPSHSVIEKGQTVTLRCDPISGHDNLYWYRRVMGKEIKFLLHFVKESKQDESGMPNNRFLAERTGGTYSTLKVQPAELEDSGVYFCASSPTENPRNEQFFGPGTRLTVL.

This chain uses TRBV11-2 with TRBJ2-2; possibly TRBD2 for D (7 bases). This CDR3 contains 17 residues. V was pared by 1 base and J by 5 bases, with 17 bases between. Looked up from germline, CDR1 is SGHAT and CDR2 is FQNNGV. The CDR3 region has the DNA TGTGCCAGCAGCTTAGGCGCCGGGGGGCGGCGGACCGGGGAGCTGTTTTTT. Residues: CASSLGAGGRRTGELFF. The full variable domain, in which reference TRBV11-2 and TRBJ2-2 provide the parts outside the CDR3, is EAGVAQSPRYKIIEKRQSVAFWCNPISGHATLYWYQQILGQGPKLLIQFQNNGVVDDSQLPKDRFSAERLKGVDSTLKIQPAKLEDSAVYLCASSLGAGGRRTGELFFGEGSRLTVL.

The gene calls are TRBV6-5 and TRBJ2-7; TRBD1 matches at 8 bases. The CDR3 is 14 residues long. V was pared by 6 bases and J by 3 bases, with 7 bases of the junction left unmatched. CDR1 MNHEY and CDR2 SVGAGI come from the germline V gene. CDR3 residues: CASRPGQDHYEQYF. The CDR3 DNA follows: TGTGCCAGCAGACCGGGACAGGACCACTACGAGCAGTACTTC.

V is TRBV23-1 and J is TRBJ2-7, with 7 bases fitting TRBD2. TRBV23-1 is filed as an ORF, its function uncertain. The CDR3 contains 16 residues. The junction had 9 bases not matched to a gene; V was cut back by 2 bases and J by 2 bases. The CDR3 loop reads CASSQPRDYLTYEQYF. The CDR3 DNA sequence: TGCGCCAGCAGTCAACCCCGGGACTACCTCACCTACGAGCAGTACTTC.

The chain joins TRBV7-8 to TRBJ2-7, with D unresolved. Germline CDR1 and CDR2: SGHVS and FQNEAQ. The CDR3 totals 13 residues. V lost 5 bases and J 4 bases, leaving 12 bases between the germline ends. CDR3 nucleotide sequence: TGTGCCAGCAGCCAAGGTGAGGTATACGAGCAGTACTTC. This translates into CASSQGEVYEQYF.

V gene TRBV5-3 combines with J gene TRBJ2-3; the D gene is possibly TRBD1 (5 bases). TRBV5-3 is recorded as an ORF, its role being uncertain. The CDR3 totals 16 residues. Trimming took 4 bases from V and 1 from J, leaving 16 bases between them. The CDR3 region has the DNA TGTGCCAGAAGCATCGGACACCTCTCGGGCACAGATACGCAGTATTTT. It encodes CARSIGHLSGTDTQYF.

V usage is TRBV3-1 (or the pseudogene TRBV3-2) and J usage is TRBJ1-1, with D uncertain. CDR3 length: 12 residues. Germline assignment: CDR1 LGHDT and CDR2 YNNKEL (reference sequence). V lost 1 base, J lost 7 bases, and 7 bases lay in between. As DNA, the CDR3 is TGTGCCAGCAGCCAAGTGGCAGATGAAGCTTTCTTT. This encodes CASSQVADEAFF.

The rearrangement joins TRBV21-1 to TRBJ1-5. TRBV21-1 is described as a pseudogene. There are 16 residues in the CDR3. Here the CDR3 reads CASSTRRDARNQPQHF. The CDR3 bases are TGTGCCAGCAGCACTCGGAGGGACGCTCGCAATCAGCCCCAGCATTTT.

The chain is built from TRBV6-5 and TRBJ1-1; D not resolved. V lost 6 bases to trimming and J lost 2 bases, with 13 bases between them. Per the germline V gene, CDR1 is MNHEY and CDR2 is SVGAGI. The CDR3 spans 14 residues. CDR3 sequence reads: CASSERAPNTEAFF. The CDR3 coding sequence is TGTGCCAGCAGCGAGAGGGCACCCAACACTGAAGCTTTCTTT.

The chain carries TRBV28 and TRBJ2-2; D might be TRBD1 (6 bases). This CDR3 region has 15 residues. V lost 6 bases to trimming and J lost 4 bases, with 15 bases between them. Looked up from germline, CDR1 is MDHEN and CDR2 is SYDVKM. The CDR3 region is CASSPPGHGTGELFF. CDR3 nucleotide sequence: TGTGCCAGCAGCCCCCCGGGACACGGCACCGGGGAGCTGTTTTTT.

The gene calls are TRBV5-5 and TRBJ1-1, with 8 bases that match TRBD1. Germline V gene lookup returns CDR1 SGHKS and CDR2 YYEKEE (reference sequence). Trimming took 5 bases from V and 3 from J; bases not matched to a gene: 9. The length of the CDR3 is 15 residues. The CDR3 DNA reads as TGTGCCAGCAGACCGACAGGGGACTGGGACACTGAAGCTTTCTTT. Amino acid sequence: CASRPTGDWDTEAFF.

V is TRBV5-1 and J is TRBJ2-1; the match to TRBD1 covers 10 bases. Trimming took 4 bases from V and 6 from J; bases not matched to a gene: 7. Germline V gene data show CDR1 as SGHRS and CDR2 as YFSETQ. This CDR3 is 15 amino acids long. The CDR3 nucleotides read TGCGCCAGCAGCCCCTATGGGACAGGGGCCAATGAGCAGTTCTTC. Protein product: CASSPYGTGANEQFF.

This clone was found a few times. V usage is TRBV6-5 and J usage is TRBJ1-6; D is perhaps TRBD1 (6 bases). The V and J ends lost 9 bases and 5 bases respectively, with 14 bases between them. CDR1 and CDR2 (germline): MNHEY, SVGAGI. This CDR3 is 14 amino acids long. In DNA form, the CDR3 reads TGTGCCAGTCATACCGGGACACATAATTCACCCCTCCACTTT. Amino acid sequence: CASHTGTHNSPLHF.

The V and J genes are TRBV12-3 or TRBV12-4 and TRBJ2-7; D gene uncertain. The CDR3 is 13 residues long. V lost 5 bases and J 7 bases, leaving 15 bases between the germline ends. The CDR3 loop is CASSAARSMEQYF. CDR3 bases: TGTGCCAGCAGTGCCGCCAGATCAATGGAGCAGTACTTC.